This TCR beta chain was obtained from a study of control samples from healthy donors and cancer patients. Generated by immunoSEQ multiplex PCR, the TCRdb table keeps only in-frame clones and is missing some. The sample has roughly 150,000 clones; roughly 90% are singletons. The sample comprised blood. The sequence was obtained from a woman in her twenties or thirties in good health.

The CDR3 is CASSFFRGSSYNEQFF. The CDR3 DNA follows: TGCGCCAGCAGCTTTTTCAGGGGAAGCTCCTACAATGAGCAGTTCTTC. J is TRBJ2-1 and V is TRBV5-1, with D perhaps matching TRBD1 (6 bases). V was cut by 2 bases and J by 0 bases, with 12 bases left in between. The CDR3 has 16 amino acids. Germline CDR1 SGHRS, CDR2 YFSETQ.